The 10 T cell receptor beta chains below all came from one sample that was sequenced in a study of blood T cell repertoires in COVID-19. This table comes from immunoSEQ multiplex PCR, and its TCRdb copy is limited to in-frame clones, with some not included. The sample includes some 140,000 clones, about four fifths seen only once; the top ten take 4.5% to 5.5%. Specimen: PBMCs or T cells enriched from blood (not recorded which). The source of these receptors is a man aged 40-55 years with acute COVID-19.

The rearrangement links TRBV18 to TRBJ2-7, with 9 bases aligning to TRBD2. V trimming: 5 bases; J trimming: 0 bases; junction bases outside the gene matches: 5. Germline loops: CDR1 KGHSH, CDR2 LQKENI. The length of the CDR3 is 15 residues. The chain's CDR3 is CASSSSGGLSYEQYF. CDR3 nucleotide sequence: TGTGCCAGCTCAAGTAGCGGGGGCCTCTCCTACGAGCAGTACTTC.

This chain links TRBV6-1 with TRBJ1-2; 8 positions agree with TRBD1. The V and J ends lost 2 bases and 5 bases, in that order; junction bases with no gene match: 4. Germline V gene lookup returns CDR1 MNHNS and CDR2 SASEGT. The CDR3 has 14 residues. The chain's CDR3 is CASSETRTGYGYTF. CDR3 DNA sequence: TGTGCCAGCAGTGAAACCCGGACAGGGTATGGCTACACCTTC.

V and J are TRBV7-2 and TRBJ2-5; 7 bases align to TRBD1. The CDR3 has 15 amino acids. The J segment lost 7 bases and the V segment lost 5 bases, leaving 13 bases of the junction unmatched. Per the germline V gene, CDR1 is SGHTA and CDR2 is FQGNSA. CDR3 sequence (DNA): TGTGCCAGCAGCCAAGGGACAGCGCCCGTAGGGACCCAGTACTTC. Translated, it gives CASSQGTAPVGTQYF.

A single count supports this clone. The chain uses TRBV5-1 and TRBJ2-5; TRBD1 aligns across 7 bases. Germline V lookup: CDR1 SGHRS, CDR2 YFSETQ. The junction had 3 bases not matched to a gene; V was cut back by 2 bases and J by 5 bases. The CDR3 consists of 13 residues. CDR3 in amino acids: CASSLGQAETQYF. CDR3 bases: TGCGCCAGCAGCTTAGGACAGGCGGAGACCCAGTACTTC. The full variable domain, its missing parts supplied by reference TRBV5-1 and TRBJ2-5, is KAGVTQTPRYLIKTRGQQVTLSCSPISGHRSVSWYQQTPGQGLQFLFEYFSETQRNKGNFPGRFSGRQFSNSRSEMNVSTLELGDSALYLCASSLGQAETQYFGPGTRLLVL.

This clone was seen a handful of times. J is TRBJ2-2 and V is TRBV27, with D perhaps matching TRBD1 (5 bases). Germline V gives CDR1 MNHEY, CDR2 SMNVEV (reference sequence). This CDR3 region has 16 residues. The V end was cut by 3 bases, the J end by 0 bases, with 11 bases between. The CDR3 sequence is CASSLTEFANTGELFF. The CDR3 DNA sequence: TGTGCCAGCAGTTTGACAGAGTTCGCGAACACCGGGGAGCTGTTTTTT.

This chain connects TRBV10-3 to TRBJ1-6; D unclear. The CDR3 has 15 amino acids. Germline-derived CDR1 and CDR2 are ENHRY and SYGVKD. V was shortened by 5 bases and J by 10 bases, with 18 bases between the two germline ends. CDR3 nucleotides: TGTGCCATCAGTCCGCAACGGGAATTGGGATCACCCCTCCACTTT. It translates to CAISPQRELGSPLHF.

The V call is TRBV12-3 or TRBV12-4, the J call TRBJ1-2; the D is unclear. The CDR3 is 11 amino acids. Trimming pared 5 bases from V and 8 bases from J, leaving 9 bases between. The chain's CDR3 is CASSLPEGYTF. CDR3 nucleotides: TGTGCCAGCAGTCTTCCGGAGGGCTACACCTTC.

The V call is TRBV19, the J call TRBJ1-1, with D possibly being TRBD1 (6 bases). The V gene lost 6 bases and the J gene lost 0 bases, with 11 bases spanning the gap. The CDR3 sequence is 14 residues long. Germline V gives CDR1 LNHDA, CDR2 SQIVND (reference sequence). Here the CDR3 reads CASRRQAMNTEAFF. In DNA, the CDR3 is TGTGCCAGTAGGAGACAGGCGATGAACACTGAAGCTTTCTTT.

This clone has just a few counts. The chain combines TRBV6-5 with TRBJ2-7; 9 nucleotides line up with TRBD2. The CDR3 length is 15 residues. CDR1 is MNHEY and CDR2 is SVGAGI in the germline V gene. The ends lost 3 bases at V and 3 bases at J; junction bases unmatched: 6. Written as DNA, the CDR3 is TGTGCCAGCAGTTATTCGGGACTAGCCGACTACGAGCAGTACTTC. Its translation: CASSYSGLADYEQYF.

The rearrangement uses TRBV3-1 (or the pseudogene TRBV3-2) and TRBJ1-2; D is unresolved. Germline V gene lookup returns CDR1 LGHDT and CDR2 YNNKEL (reference sequence). This CDR3 contains 14 residues. The V and J ends lost 1 base and 8 bases respectively, with 14 bases between them. The CDR3 nucleotides read TGTGCCAGCAGCCAAGTCTCCGGGGAGGGCGGCTACACCTTC. It is translated as CASSQVSGEGGYTF.